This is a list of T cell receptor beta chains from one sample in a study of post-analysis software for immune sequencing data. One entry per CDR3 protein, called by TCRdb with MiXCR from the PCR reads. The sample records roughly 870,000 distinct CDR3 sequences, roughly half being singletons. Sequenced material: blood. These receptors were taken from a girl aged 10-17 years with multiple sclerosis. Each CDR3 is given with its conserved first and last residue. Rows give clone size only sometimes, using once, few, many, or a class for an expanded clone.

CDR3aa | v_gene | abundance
CASSQTGGTREKLFF | TRBV9 | .
CASTLGRLDVPSYEQYF | TRBV3-1 | few
CSVDGGRTSGRGNEQFF | TRBV29-1 | .
CSARGDSGRAYSEQFF | TRBV20-1 | few
CSARQGNDQPQHF | TRBV20-1 | few
CASSSGGHTGGYEQYF | TRBV27 | few
CASSTLGGTEAFF | TRBV9 | few
CASSQEMTGTAYEQYF | TRBV27 | .
CASSLGQGMVNEQFF | TRBV5-1 | .
CSVRTGYSYNEQFF | TRBV29-1 | few
CATSRGLAVTDTQYF | TRBV15 | once
CASSQDSQGGSTDTQYF | TRBV3-1 | few
CASSQIRTGAYEQYF | TRBV14 | .
CSDRFNYGYTF | TRBV29-1 | few
CASSLARTGDQPQHF | TRBV12-3/TRBV12-4 | .
CASSPRRGLNSNTEAFF | TRBV18 | .
CASSSIPGQSQETQYF | TRBV27 | few
CSALGLAHYNEQFF | TRBV20-1 | .
CSVSGTSGRYSNTDTQYF | TRBV29-1 | few
CSAPGANEQYF | TRBV20-1 | .
CSVGLIAGGPPNEQFF | TRBV29-1 | .
CASSSAGSRSYEQYF | TRBV11-2 | few
CASSFTRYSYEQYF | TRBV27 | .
CASRPTGIPETQYF | TRBV7-9 | few
CSATFRGRETQYF | TRBV20-1 | few
CASSLLAGENTDTQYF | TRBV11-2 | .
CASSWGTSGGASDEQFF | TRBV5-1 | .
CASSLDRGHVEQYF | TRBV28 | few
CASSLKGGPVKNIQYF | TRBV5-4 | .
CASSYSPSGAYEQYF | TRBV6-5 | .
CSVEIWAEQATQYF | TRBV29-1 | .
CASSQRLGTPDTDTQYF | TRBV3-1 | .
CASIGWGNKYNEQFF | TRBV2 | once
CASSSPGTGHTDTQYF | TRBV5-5 | .
CAITERGTGNGYTF | TRBV10-3 | few
CAWSVTYEQYF | TRBV30 | .
CASSLAVPGYGYTF | TRBV5-1 | few
CASSSLGGGGPSYEQYF | TRBV5-1 | .
CASSLGGHNNYGYTF | TRBV27 | .
CASSPRGDQETQYF | TRBV3-1 | many
CAWNSDRDSLYGYTF | TRBV30 | .
CSVLRALTDTQYF | TRBV20-1 | .